This is a list of T cell receptor beta chains from one sample in a study of multiple sclerosis patients with progressive multifocal leukoencephalopathy. Only in-frame clones appear in the TCRdb table, and some are missing; sequencing was by immunoSEQ multiplex PCR. The sample lists 30,000 or so clones; 75% to 90% were seen once. Specimen: PBMCs, collected from a patient treated with natalizumab. The origin of the receptors is a woman in her 30s with progressive multifocal leukoencephalopathy. Both conserved end residues are part of each CDR3. D genes are given only for firm matches. Some rows have no size entry. The others give once, few or many, or a class for an expanded clone.

abundance: once
d_gene: .
v_gene: TRBV5-1
j_gene: TRBJ2-1
CDR3aa: CASSPQGWGNEQFF
CDR3nt: TGCGCCAGCAGCCCGCAGGGTTGGGGCAATGAGCAGTTCTTC

abundance: .
d_gene: .
v_gene: TRBV5-1
j_gene: TRBJ2-7
CDR3aa: CASSWGTSSREQYF
CDR3nt: TGCGCCAGCAGCTGGGGGACCTCCTCGCGAGAGCAGTACTTC

abundance: once
d_gene: TRBD2
v_gene: TRBV10-3
j_gene: TRBJ2-5
CDR3aa: CAISERASGSKETQYF
CDR3nt: TGTGCCATCAGTGAGAGGGCTAGCGGGAGTAAAGAGACCCAGTACTTC

abundance: .
d_gene: TRBD1
v_gene: TRBV2
j_gene: TRBJ1-5
CDR3aa: CASSLDRGLGQPQHF
CDR3nt: TGTGCCAGCAGTTTGGACAGGGGGCTAGGACAGCCCCAGCATTTT

abundance: .
d_gene: TRBD2
v_gene: TRBV25-1
j_gene: TRBJ2-7
CDR3aa: CASRDGRSYEQYF
CDR3nt: TGTGCCAGCCGGGACGGGAGGTCTTACGAGCAGTACTTC

abundance: .
d_gene: TRBD2
v_gene: TRBV14
j_gene: TRBJ2-3
CDR3aa: CASSLYTTSGTDTQYF
CDR3nt: TGTGCCAGCAGCCTATATACAACTAGCGGCACAGATACGCAGTATTTT

abundance: .
d_gene: TRBD2
v_gene: TRBV30
j_gene: TRBJ2-1
CDR3aa: CAWRLAGGVEQFF
CDR3nt: TGTGCCTGGAGATTAGCGGGAGGAGTGGAGCAGTTCTTC

abundance: few
d_gene: TRBD1
v_gene: TRBV5-6
j_gene: TRBJ1-3
CDR3aa: CASSFGTGTANTIYF
CDR3nt: TGTGCCAGCAGCTTTGGGACAGGGACCGCAAACACCATATATTTT

abundance: .
d_gene: .
v_gene: TRBV7-2
j_gene: TRBJ2-7
CDR3aa: CASSLQGYEQYF
CDR3nt: TGTGCCAGCAGCCTACAAGGGTACGAGCAGTACTTC

abundance: .
d_gene: TRBD1
v_gene: TRBV9
j_gene: TRBJ2-7
CDR3aa: CASSATGTGHYEQYF
CDR3nt: TGTGCCAGCAGCGCCACCGGGACAGGGCACTACGAGCAGTACTTC

abundance: few
d_gene: .
v_gene: TRBV6-5
j_gene: TRBJ2-7
CDR3aa: CASRYYSGTETYEQYF
CDR3nt: TGTGCCAGCCGTTACTATAGCGGGACAGAAACCTACGAGCAGTACTTC

abundance: .
d_gene: .
v_gene: TRBV2
j_gene: TRBJ1-1
CDR3aa: CASTIQQNTEAFF
CDR3nt: TGTGCCAGCACCATACAGCAGAACACTGAAGCTTTCTTT

abundance: .
d_gene: .
v_gene: TRBV7-9
j_gene: TRBJ2-7
CDR3aa: CASSPWTTLSEQYF
CDR3nt: TGTGCCAGCAGCCCATGGACTACCTTGTCCGAGCAGTACTTC

abundance: .
d_gene: .
v_gene: TRBV29-1
j_gene: TRBJ2-5
CDR3aa: CSAETGSWETQYF
CDR3nt: TGCAGCGCCGAGACAGGATCCTGGGAGACCCAGTACTTC

abundance: once
d_gene: .
v_gene: TRBV5-1
j_gene: TRBJ2-7
CDR3aa: CASRTITSGSYEQYF
CDR3nt: TGCGCCAGCAGAACGATCACTAGTGGCTCCTACGAGCAGTACTTC

abundance: .
d_gene: TRBD2
v_gene: TRBV30
j_gene: TRBJ2-1
CDR3aa: CAWALAGEAEQFF
CDR3nt: TGTGCCTGGGCGCTAGCGGGAGAAGCGGAGCAGTTCTTC

abundance: .
d_gene: .
v_gene: TRBV13
j_gene: TRBJ1-3
CDR3aa: CASSYWSGNTIYF
CDR3nt: TGTGCCAGCAGCTACTGGTCTGGAAACACCATATATTTT

abundance: few
d_gene: .
v_gene: TRBV12-2
j_gene: TRBJ2-6
CDR3aa: CASRVILSTQSRANVLTF
CDR3nt: TGTGCAAGTCGCGTCATCCTCTCCACACAAAGTCGGGCCAACGTCCTGACTTTC

abundance: once
d_gene: .
v_gene: TRBV4-1
j_gene: TRBJ2-7
CDR3aa: CASSLRQASSYEQYF
CDR3nt: TGCGCCAGCAGCCTGAGACAGGCCTCCTCCTACGAGCAGTACTTC

abundance: .
d_gene: .
v_gene: TRBV6-5
j_gene: TRBJ1-4
CDR3aa: CAGSLWINEKLFF
CDR3nt: TGTGCCGGCAGCCTCTGGATTAATGAAAAACTGTTTTTT

abundance: few
d_gene: .
v_gene: TRBV4-1
j_gene: TRBJ2-4
CDR3aa: CASSQDSSVNGIQYF
CDR3nt: TGCGCCAGCAGCCAAGATTCTTCAGTGAACGGCATTCAGTACTTC

abundance: .
d_gene: .
v_gene: TRBV6-4
j_gene: TRBJ1-5
CDR3aa: CASSRPGQGGHICNQPQHF
CDR3nt: TGTGCCAGCAGCCGGCCGGGACAAGGAGGGCATATTTGCAATCAGCCCCAGCATTTT

abundance: .
d_gene: .
v_gene: TRBV30
j_gene: TRBJ1-6
CDR3aa: CALLIDRTNSPLHF
CDR3nt: TGTGCCTTGCTTATTGACAGAACGAATTCACCCCTCCACTTT

abundance: once
d_gene: TRBD1
v_gene: TRBV27
j_gene: TRBJ2-3
CDR3aa: CASSFFRGTDTQYF
CDR3nt: TGTGCCAGCAGTTTCTTCAGGGGGACAGATACGCAGTATTTT

abundance: medium-sized
d_gene: .
v_gene: TRBV7-6
j_gene: TRBJ2-1
CDR3aa: CASSLGGRSYNEQFF
CDR3nt: TGTGCCAGCAGCTTAGGCGGGCGCTCCTACAATGAGCAGTTCTTC

abundance: .
d_gene: .
v_gene: TRBV7-2
j_gene: TRBJ1-1
CDR3aa: CASTPWQGGTEAFF
CDR3nt: TGTGCCAGCACCCCGTGGCAGGGTGGCACTGAAGCTTTCTTT

abundance: .
d_gene: TRBD2
v_gene: TRBV7-3
j_gene: TRBJ2-1
CDR3aa: CASSPTSENEQFF
CDR3nt: TGTGCCAGCAGCCCGACTAGCGAAAATGAGCAGTTCTTC

abundance: once
d_gene: .
v_gene: TRBV6-5
j_gene: TRBJ2-5
CDR3aa: CASSSQVQETQYF
CDR3nt: TGTGCCAGCAGCTCACAGGTTCAAGAGACCCAGTACTTC

abundance: .
d_gene: TRBD1
v_gene: TRBV7-9
j_gene: TRBJ2-3
CDR3aa: CASSLPQGSDTQYF
CDR3nt: TGTGCCAGCAGCCTCCCACAGGGGTCGGATACGCAGTATTTT

abundance: .
d_gene: .
v_gene: TRBV27
j_gene: TRBJ1-1
CDR3aa: CASSLVENTEAFF
CDR3nt: TGTGCCAGCAGTTTGGTCGAGAACACTGAAGCTTTCTTT

abundance: .
d_gene: .
v_gene: TRBV2
j_gene: TRBJ2-2
CDR3aa: CASRMGGADGELFF
CDR3nt: TGTGCCAGCAGAATGGGGGGGGCTGACGGGGAGCTGTTTTTT

abundance: once
d_gene: .
v_gene: TRBV7-9
j_gene: TRBJ2-7
CDR3aa: CASSLVGEAYEQYF
CDR3nt: TGTGCCAGCAGCTTGGTGGGAGAGGCCTACGAGCAGTACTTC

abundance: .
d_gene: .
v_gene: TRBV4-3
j_gene: TRBJ2-2
CDR3aa: CASSQGTRVTGELFF
CDR3nt: TGCGCCAGCAGCCAAGGAACAAGGGTAACCGGGGAGCTGTTTTTT

abundance: .
d_gene: .
v_gene: TRBV25-1
j_gene: TRBJ1-2
CDR3aa: CASSETFTGYTF
CDR3nt: TGTGCCAGCAGTGAAACATTTACCGGCTACACCTTC

abundance: once
d_gene: .
v_gene: TRBV11-3
j_gene: TRBJ2-7
CDR3aa: CASSPPDAPYEQYF
CDR3nt: TGTGCCAGCAGCCCACCCGACGCGCCCTACGAGCAGTACTTC

abundance: .
d_gene: .
v_gene: TRBV27
j_gene: TRBJ2-1
CDR3aa: CASSGGPRHEQFF
CDR3nt: TGTGCCAGCAGTGGGGGCCCGCGCCATGAGCAGTTCTTC

abundance: .
d_gene: .
v_gene: TRBV7-9
j_gene: TRBJ1-5
CDR3aa: CASSLAPGKPQHF
CDR3nt: TGTGCCAGCAGCTTAGCGCCAGGGAAGCCCCAGCATTTT

abundance: once
d_gene: TRBD1
v_gene: TRBV6-1
j_gene: TRBJ1-1
CDR3aa: CASSSTTGVGEAFF
CDR3nt: TGTGCCAGCAGCTCAACGACAGGGGTCGGTGAAGCTTTCTTT

abundance: .
d_gene: .
v_gene: TRBV27
j_gene: TRBJ2-7
CDR3aa: CASSLSGGYEQYF
CDR3nt: TGTGCCAGCAGTTTATCGGGCGGCTACGAGCAGTACTTC

abundance: .
d_gene: .
v_gene: TRBV25-1
j_gene: TRBJ2-5
CDR3aa: CASKGQETQYF
CDR3nt: TGTGCCAGCAAGGGGCAAGAGACCCAGTACTTC

abundance: .
d_gene: TRBD1
v_gene: TRBV6-1
j_gene: TRBJ2-2
CDR3aa: CASLDRTAGELFF
CDR3nt: TGTGCCAGCCTGGACAGGACGGCCGGGGAGCTGTTTTTT